A selection of T cell receptor beta chains follows, all from one sample in a study of shared clonotypes between healthy human individuals. Method: immunoSEQ multiplex PCR; TCRdb's copy keeps in-frame clones and lacks some. The table records fewer than 1 million clones, roughly 96% of them present only once. Sample: naive CD8+ T cells sorted from blood. The source is a man younger than 45 in good health. Each CDR3 is given with its conserved first and last residue. The D gene is left open where the match is weak. The size of a clone is reported for some rows only, either as once, few or many, or as a class for expanded clones.

V: TRBV5-6
size: .
D: TRBD1
J: TRBJ2-5
DNA: TGTGCCAGCAGCCCGAACAGGGGAAATCAAGAGACCCAGTACTTC
CDR3: CASSPNRGNQETQYF

V: TRBV4-1
size: .
D: .
J: TRBJ2-1
DNA: TGCGCCAGCAGCCAACGTGAGACTCCCGCCGATGAGCAGTTCTTC
CDR3: CASSQRETPADEQFF

V: TRBV28
size: .
D: .
J: TRBJ1-2
DNA: TGTGCCAGCAGTTTGACGGTTAACTATGGCTACACCTTC
CDR3: CASSLTVNYGYTF

V: TRBV13
size: .
D: TRBD1
J: TRBJ2-7
DNA: TGTGCCAGCAGCCGAGGACAGGAGAACTCCTACGAGCAGTACTTC
CDR3: CASSRGQENSYEQYF

V: TRBV5-1
size: .
D: TRBD1
J: TRBJ2-3
DNA: TGCGCCAGCAGCTTTGGGACAGGGGGCGTTGAAGATACGCAGTATTTT
CDR3: CASSFGTGGVEDTQYF

V: TRBV28
size: few
D: .
J: TRBJ2-1
DNA: TGTGCCAGCAGCCTATTGGGTGAGCAGTTCTTC
CDR3: CASSLLGEQFF

V: TRBV2
size: once
D: .
J: TRBJ2-1
DNA: TGTGCCAGCAGTTTCAATGAGCAGTTCTTC
CDR3: CASSFNEQFF

V: TRBV6-5
size: .
D: .
J: TRBJ1-1
DNA: TGTGCCAGCAGTTACCAGGACGGGAACACTGAAGCTTTCTTT
CDR3: CASSYQDGNTEAFF

V: TRBV9
size: .
D: TRBD2
J: TRBJ2-7
DNA: TGTGCCAGCAGCGAGGGACTAGCTGGCGAGCAGTACTTC
CDR3: CASSEGLAGEQYF

V: TRBV7-8
size: .
D: TRBD2
J: TRBJ2-1
DNA: TGTGCCAGCAGGGACCCCCGGGGACTAGCGGGCAACAATGAGCAGTTCTTC
CDR3: CASRDPRGLAGNNEQFF

V: TRBV11-2
size: .
D: TRBD2
J: TRBJ2-1
DNA: TGTGCCAGCAGCTTAGGCCCGGGACTAGCGAGGACCCTCTACAATGAGCAGTTCTTC
CDR3: CASSLGPGLARTLYNEQFF

V: TRBV5-6
size: .
D: .
J: TRBJ1-4
DNA: TGTGCCAGCAGCTTGGCCTTCAGCGGATTAAATGAAAAACTGTTTTTT
CDR3: CASSLAFSGLNEKLFF

V: TRBV9
size: .
D: .
J: TRBJ2-7
DNA: TGTGCCAGCAGCGTAGCATCTAGCCTGGACTACGAGCAGTACTTC
CDR3: CASSVASSLDYEQYF

V: TRBV20-1
size: .
D: .
J: TRBJ1-2
DNA: TGCAGTGCTATGGACGGCTATGGCTACACCTTC
CDR3: CSAMDGYGYTF

V: TRBV28
size: .
D: TRBD1
J: TRBJ2-5
DNA: TGTGCCAGCAGGAGGACAGGGAAAGAGACCCAGTACTTC
CDR3: CASRRTGKETQYF

V: TRBV27
size: .
D: .
J: TRBJ2-1
DNA: TGTGCCAGCAGTTTCCGACGGGATGAGCAGTTCTTC
CDR3: CASSFRRDEQFF

V: TRBV19
size: .
D: TRBD2
J: TRBJ2-1
DNA: TGTGCCAGTAGTCCAGCGGGAGCACATGAGCAGTTCTTC
CDR3: CASSPAGAHEQFF